A single sample is the source of the 18 T cell receptor beta chains below, sequenced in a study of spatial heterogeneity in lung cancer. TCRdb used MiXCR to reprocess the 5' RACE reads, holding one entry per CDR3 protein. The sample contains roughly 79,000 distinct CDR3 sequences, roughly 12% of which appear only once. Time point specified: sample taken at primary tumor resection. Whole RNA, isolated from tumor, nontumor lung or frozen PBMC, was sequenced without prior sorting. Sequences were derived from PBMCs, sampled at surgery. The receptors shown here come from a male donor with early-stage non-small cell lung cancer.

A few counts support this clonotype. The genes are TRBV7-9 and TRBJ2-2; no clear D gene. V dropped 8 bases and J dropped 6 bases, with 4 bases sitting between them. Germline CDR1 SEHNR, CDR2 FQNEAQ (reference sequence). The CDR3 contains 10 residues. CDR3: CASEAGELFF. The CDR3 DNA reads as TGTGCCAGCGAGGCCGGGGAGCTGTTTTTT.

The chain employs TRBV30 and TRBJ2-7; D may be TRBD2 (5 bases). V lost 5 bases to trimming and J lost 2 bases, with 10 bases between them. This CDR3 spans 12 amino acids. Per germline, CDR1 GTSNPN and CDR2 SVGIG (reference sequence). The CDR3 nucleotides are TGTGCCTGGGGGAGCGGAGCCTACGAGCAGTACTTC. This encodes CAWGSGAYEQYF.

The V and J genes are TRBV7-8 and TRBJ2-5; D gene unclear. The CDR3 loop spans 12 amino acids. Germline V gene lookup returns CDR1 SGHVS and CDR2 FQNEAQ. The germline V and J ends were trimmed by 7 bases and 1 base, with 7 bases remaining between them. This CDR3 reads CASTEPQETQYF. The CDR3 DNA reads as TGTGCCAGCACCGAGCCCCAAGAGACCCAGTACTTC.

The chain is built from TRBV12-3 or TRBV12-4 and TRBJ2-7; 11 bases line up with TRBD2. The CDR3 totals 15 residues. J lost 5 bases, V lost 7 bases, and 10 bases had no gene match. CDR3 in DNA: TGTGCCAGCACCGAATCTAGCGGGAGGAGGAACGAGCAGTACTTC. Residues: CASTESSGRRNEQYF.

This clonotype came up a few times. V is TRBV10-2 and J is TRBJ1-1; TRBD1 aligns across 9 bases. Trimming cost V 4 bases and J 4 bases; bases outside gene matches: 10. The CDR3 loop spans 16 amino acids. CDR1 and CDR2 (germline): WSHSY, SAAADI. The CDR3 bases are TGCGCCAGCAGTGGGGATGCCGGGACAGGGTCCACTGAAGCTTTCTTT. It translates to CASSGDAGTGSTEAFF.

This clonotype was counted a few times. V is TRBV3-1 and J is TRBJ1-1; D uncertain. Germline V gene data show CDR1 as LGHDT and CDR2 as YNNKEL (reference sequence). CDR3 length: 13 residues. Trimming shortened V by 2 bases and J by 5 bases, and 9 bases separated the two germline ends. CDR3 DNA sequence: TGTGCCAGCAGCCAACTCGGAGGTACTGAAGCTTTCTTT. Translated, it gives CASSQLGGTEAFF.

This clonotype has only a few counts. The chain has TRBV5-1 and TRBJ2-3; D ambiguous. This CDR3 region has 16 residues. V lost 0 bases and J lost 0, with 11 bases in between. CDR1 SGHRS and CDR2 YFSETQ come from the germline V gene. CDR3 DNA sequence: TGCGCCAGCAGCTTGGGAGTCCACTCTAGCACAGATACGCAGTATTTT. This codes for CASSLGVHSSTDTQYF.

The chain carries TRBV11-2 and TRBJ1-4; D remains unclear. Germline CDR1 and CDR2: SGHAT and FQNNGV. V was pared by 2 bases and J by 7 bases, with 5 bases between. The CDR3 is 12 amino acids. CDR3 bases: TGTGCCAGCAGCTTAAAAAGTGAAAAACTGTTTTTT. Translation gives CASSLKSEKLFF.

V is TRBV5-1 and J is TRBJ2-7, with TRBD2 identical over 12 bases. CDR1 and CDR2 (germline): SGHRS, YFSETQ. The V gene end was trimmed by 7 bases and the J gene end by 5 bases; junction bases not matched to a gene: 4. CDR3 size: 13 residues. The CDR3 nucleotides are TGCGCCAGCGGCGGACTAGCGGGAAACGAGCAGTACTTC. It is translated as CASGGLAGNEQYF.

The genes are TRBV24-1 and TRBJ2-2, with TRBD1 identical over 12 bases. The CDR3 is 16 amino acids. CDR1 and CDR2 (germline): KGHDR, SFDVKD. V lost 3 bases to trimming and J lost 6 bases; unmatched junction nucleotides: 4. CDR3 in amino acids: CATSDRGQGAAGELFF. The CDR3 DNA follows: TGTGCCACCAGTGATAGGGGACAGGGGGCGGCCGGGGAGCTGTTTTTT.

This clonotype has only a few counts. The chain joins TRBV7-2 to TRBJ1-1; D ambiguous. The CDR3 extends over 13 amino acids. Germline-derived CDR1 and CDR2 are SGHTA and FQGNSA. Deletions cut 6 bases from V and 0 bases from J, with 8 bases between. The CDR3 DNA reads as TGTGCCAGCAGGCAGGACTTGAACACTGAAGCTTTCTTT. Its protein is CASRQDLNTEAFF.

A few counts support this clonotype. The rearrangement joins TRBV5-1 to TRBJ2-7, with TRBD2 identical over 9 bases. CDR3 length equals 15 residues. Germline CDR1 SGHRS, CDR2 YFSETQ. V gave up 3 bases and J gave up 0 bases; unmatched junction bases: 4. This CDR3 reads CASSSLAGSSYEQYF. The CDR3 nucleotides are TGCGCCAGCAGCTCCCTAGCGGGGTCCTCCTACGAGCAGTACTTC.

This clonotype was found a few times. As DNA, the CDR3 is TGTGCCAGCAGTTTTGTCAATGAGCAGTTCTTC. It is translated as CASSFVNEQFF. J is TRBJ2-1 and V is TRBV2; D remains ambiguous. Trimming removed 5 bases at V and 6 bases at J, with 5 bases between. The CDR3 runs 11 residues. The germline V gene encodes CDR1 SNHLY and CDR2 FYNNEI.

The chain links TRBV5-1 to TRBJ2-3; D gene uncertain. This CDR3 comprises 13 residues. Looked up from germline, CDR1 is SGHRS and CDR2 is YFSETQ. Trimming pared 3 bases from V and 0 bases from J, leaving 5 bases between. The CDR3 here is CASSSASTDTQYF. CDR3 coding DNA: TGCGCCAGCAGCTCCGCTAGCACAGATACGCAGTATTTT.

V and J are TRBV15 and TRBJ2-6; D is perhaps TRBD2 (5 bases). CDR1 and CDR2 from the germline V gene are LNHNV and YYDKDF (reference sequence). Trimming cost V 3 bases and J 2 bases, with 5 bases left between them. The CDR3 is 14 residues long. CDR3 residues: CATSRRAGANVLTF. For the CDR3, the DNA is TGTGCCACCAGCAGGCGGGCTGGGGCCAACGTCCTGACTTTC.

V usage is TRBV4-2 and J usage is TRBJ2-1; 9 nucleotides align to TRBD2. The junction had 7 bases not matched to a gene; V was cut back by 1 base and J by 9 bases. The CDR3 is 15 residues long. CDR1 and CDR2 (germline): LGHNA, YNFKEQ. For the CDR3, the DNA is TGTGCCAGCAGCCAAGTGTCGACTAGCGGACCTGAGCAGTTCTTC. Residues: CASSQVSTSGPEQFF.

CDR3 nucleotides: TGTGCCAGCAGCGTGACGGCCAACGTCCTGACTTTC. This codes for CASSVTANVLTF. The genes are TRBV9 and TRBJ2-6; no definite D call. The V end lost 2 bases, the J end lost 6 bases, and 3 bases lay between the germline ends. The germline gives CDR1 SGDLS, CDR2 YYNGEE. The CDR3 runs to 12 residues.

This clonotype showed up many times. This chain uses TRBV6-6 with TRBJ2-5, with D hard to call. V lost 6 bases and J 1 base, leaving 3 bases between the germline ends. This CDR3 has 11 residues. Per germline, CDR1 MNHNY and CDR2 SVGAGI (reference sequence). CDR3 sequence reads: CASSFQETQYF. DNA for the CDR3: TGTGCCAGCAGCTTCCAAGAGACCCAGTACTTC.